This is a list of T cell receptor beta chains from one sample in a study of blood T cell repertoires in COVID-19. Data came from immunoSEQ multiplex PCR; TCRdb stores just in-frame clones and leaves some out. The table includes 140,000 to 150,000 clones, about four fifths detected once. The sequencing input was peripheral blood. Receptor source: a man between 65 and 85 years old who had recovered from COVID-19. Both conserved end residues are trimmed from each CDR3. Size is stated for part of the rows, as once, few or many counts, or as a class when the clone is expanded.

NA,TRBV29-1,TRBJ2-5,SVDLGAGGGETQY
NA,TRBV30,TRBJ1-1,AWSDPYRELNTEAF
few,TRBV27,TRBJ1-3,ASSLDRISGNTIY
few,TRBV6-6,TRBJ2-2,ASSQRDAGELF
many,TRBV20-1,TRBJ1-2,SASNPNREETGGYT
NA,TRBV6-5,TRBJ2-7,AINIRQGYEQY
NA,TRBV7-2,TRBJ1-3,ASSLGGQGNTIY
NA,TRBV4-3,TRBJ2-7,ASSQDASSSYEQY
NA,TRBV19,TRBJ1-1,ASTKGIGAEAF
NA,TRBV18,TRBJ1-5,ASSARDTRYQPQH
NA,TRBV7-3,TRBJ2-1,ASSTGLADNEQF
NA,TRBV20-1,TRBJ2-7,SASRAGRDYEQY
NA,TRBV5-5,TRBJ1-5,ASSWEIRTGGTNSNQPQH
few,TRBV27,TRBJ2-7,ASSLSGAGGDRKQY
NA,TRBV5-1,TRBJ2-7,ASSLSGRQGTGEQY
NA,TRBV27,TRBJ2-7,ASSLTTGYEQY
NA,TRBV5-8,TRBJ2-2,ASSLDRANTGELF
NA,TRBV30,TRBJ2-3,AWSAIRGYNTQY
few,TRBV7-3,TRBJ2-7,ASSLLGMDEQY
NA,TRBV6-5,TRBJ2-7,ASNTGTRTLGEQY
NA,TRBV6-5,TRBJ2-7,ASSRGGTDSYEQY
once,TRBV7-3,TRBJ2-3,ASSLMGGGTDTQY
NA,TRBV28,TRBJ1-5,ASSLAYQPQH
once,TRBV10-2,TRBJ2-3,ATKVAGGLTDTQY
NA,TRBV18,TRBJ1-3,ASSPPNRDRNTIY
NA,TRBV19,TRBJ2-2,ATTVDRANTGELF
NA,TRBV6-5,TRBJ1-3,ASSLIQEATIY
NA,TRBV28,TRBJ1-5,ASGQSNQPQH
NA,TRBV11-2,TRBJ1-1,ASSPPGRHTEAF
NA,TRBV5-5,TRBJ2-7,ASSLELAGAYEQY
NA,TRBV5-4,TRBJ1-4,ASSPYGGSPNEKLF